This record looks at one TCR beta chain sequence and its context. This record belongs to a study of T cell responses to AZD1222 COVID-19 vaccine. The data were produced by immunoSEQ multiplex PCR, yet TCRdb's version contains in-frame clones alone and is incomplete. The profile shows around 120,000 clones, approximately 92% of them singletons. The germline V gene encodes CDR1 SEHNR and CDR2 FQNEAQ (reference sequence). This CDR3 has 12 residues. V lost 2 bases, J lost 5 bases, and 7 bases lay in between. The starting material was peripheral blood, obtained on day 0 of AZD1222 vaccination. The TCR sequence derives from an adult in good health. This chain links TRBV7-9 with TRBJ2-7; no clear D. The chain's CDR3 is CASSLREDEQYF. The CDR3 DNA is TGTGCCAGCAGCTTAAGAGAGGACGAGCAGTACTTC. Full variable domain (remainder filled in from reference TRBV7-9 and TRBJ2-7): DTGVSQNPRHKITKRGQNVTFRCDPISEHNRLYWYRQTLGQGPEFLTYFQNEAQLEKSRLLSDRFSAERPKGSFSTLEIQRTEQGDSAMYLCASSLREDEQYFGPGTRLTVT.